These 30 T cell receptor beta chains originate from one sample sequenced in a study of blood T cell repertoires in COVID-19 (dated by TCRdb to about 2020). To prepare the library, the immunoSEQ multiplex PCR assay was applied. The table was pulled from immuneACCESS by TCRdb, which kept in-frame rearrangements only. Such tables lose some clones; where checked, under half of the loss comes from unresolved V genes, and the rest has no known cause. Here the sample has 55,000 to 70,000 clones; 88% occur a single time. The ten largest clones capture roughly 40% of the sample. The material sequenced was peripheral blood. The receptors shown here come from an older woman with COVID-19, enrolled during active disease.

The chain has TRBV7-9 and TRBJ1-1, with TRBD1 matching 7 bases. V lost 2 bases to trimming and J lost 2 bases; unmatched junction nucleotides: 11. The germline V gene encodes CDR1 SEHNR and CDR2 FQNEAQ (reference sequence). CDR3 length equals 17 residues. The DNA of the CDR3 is TGTGCCAGCAGCTTAAGTCTGGGCAGGGGGAGAAACACTGAAGCTTTCTTT. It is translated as CASSLSLGRGRNTEAFF.

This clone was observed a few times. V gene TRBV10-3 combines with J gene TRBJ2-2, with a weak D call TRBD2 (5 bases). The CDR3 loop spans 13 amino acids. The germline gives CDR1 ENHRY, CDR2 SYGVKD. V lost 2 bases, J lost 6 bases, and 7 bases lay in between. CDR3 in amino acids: CAISEERPGELFF. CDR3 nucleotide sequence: TGTGCCATCAGTGAGGAGCGGCCCGGGGAGCTGTTTTTT.

The CDR3 bases are TGCGCCAGCAGTGCCAGCGCTTTCTATGGCTACACCTTC. It is translated as CASSASAFYGYTF. The chain recombines TRBV5-1 with TRBJ1-2; D uncertain. CDR3 length: 13 amino acids. Germline CDR1 SGHRS, CDR2 YFSETQ. The V end was cut by 5 bases, the J end by 4 bases, with 12 bases between.

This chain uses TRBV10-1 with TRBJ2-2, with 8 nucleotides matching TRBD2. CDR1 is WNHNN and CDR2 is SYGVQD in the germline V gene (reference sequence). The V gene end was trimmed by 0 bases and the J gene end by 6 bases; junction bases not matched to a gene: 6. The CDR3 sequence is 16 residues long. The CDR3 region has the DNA TGCGCCAGCAGTGAGTCGACTAGCGCGACTTCCGGGGAGCTGTTTTTT. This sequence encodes CASSESTSATSGELFF.

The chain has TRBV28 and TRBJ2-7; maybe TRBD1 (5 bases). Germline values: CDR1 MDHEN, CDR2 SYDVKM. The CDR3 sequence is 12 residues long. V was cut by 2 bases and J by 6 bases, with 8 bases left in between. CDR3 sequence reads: CASSLTGAEQYF. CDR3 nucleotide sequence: TGTGCCAGCAGTTTAACAGGCGCCGAGCAGTACTTC.

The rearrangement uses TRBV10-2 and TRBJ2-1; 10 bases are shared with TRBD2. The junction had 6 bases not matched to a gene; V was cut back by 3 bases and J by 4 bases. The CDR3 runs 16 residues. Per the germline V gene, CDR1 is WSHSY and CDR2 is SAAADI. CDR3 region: CASSDRGTSVYNEQFF. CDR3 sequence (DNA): TGCGCCAGCAGTGATAGGGGGACTAGCGTATACAATGAGCAGTTCTTC.

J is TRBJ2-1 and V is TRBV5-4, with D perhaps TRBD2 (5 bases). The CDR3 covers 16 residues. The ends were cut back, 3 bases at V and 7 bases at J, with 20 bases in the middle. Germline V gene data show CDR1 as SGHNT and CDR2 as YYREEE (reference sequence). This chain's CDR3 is CASSSGRASRGNEQFF. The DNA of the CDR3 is TGTGCCAGCAGCTCCGGGCGGGCGTCAAGAGGGAATGAGCAGTTCTTC.

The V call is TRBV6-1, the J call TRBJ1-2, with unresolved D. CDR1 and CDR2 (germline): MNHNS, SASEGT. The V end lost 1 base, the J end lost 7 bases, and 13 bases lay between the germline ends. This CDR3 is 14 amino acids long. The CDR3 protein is CASSEDYRSGGYTF. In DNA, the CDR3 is TGTGCCAGCAGTGAAGATTACAGATCCGGTGGCTACACCTTC.

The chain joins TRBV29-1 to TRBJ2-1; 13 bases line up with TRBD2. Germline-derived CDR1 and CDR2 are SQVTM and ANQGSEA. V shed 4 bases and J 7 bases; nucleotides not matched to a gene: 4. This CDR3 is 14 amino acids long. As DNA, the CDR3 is TGCAGCGTTGCGGGACTAGCGGGGACTAATGAGCAGTTCTTC. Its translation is CSVAGLAGTNEQFF.

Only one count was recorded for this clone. Here the CDR3 reads CASSVSGRAHTGELFF. CDR3 nucleotide sequence: TGTGCCAGCAGCGTATCCGGGAGGGCCCACACCGGGGAGCTGTTTTTT. This chain links TRBV9 with TRBJ2-2; 8 positions match TRBD2. The CDR3 runs 16 residues. Germline CDR1 SGDLS, CDR2 YYNGEE. V was clipped by 1 base and J by 3 bases; unmatched bases: 5.

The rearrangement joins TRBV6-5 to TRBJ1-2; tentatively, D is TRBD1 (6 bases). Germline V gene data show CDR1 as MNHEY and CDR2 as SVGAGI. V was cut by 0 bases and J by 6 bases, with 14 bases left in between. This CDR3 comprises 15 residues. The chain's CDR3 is CASSYSEQGTNGYTF. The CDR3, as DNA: TGTGCCAGCAGTTACTCCGAACAGGGTACGAATGGCTACACCTTC.

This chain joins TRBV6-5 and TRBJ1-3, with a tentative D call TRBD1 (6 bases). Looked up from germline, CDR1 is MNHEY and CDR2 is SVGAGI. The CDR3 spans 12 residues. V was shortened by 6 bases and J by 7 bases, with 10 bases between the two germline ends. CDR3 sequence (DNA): TGTGCCAGCAGCCAGGGGAAGAACACCATATATTTT. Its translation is CASSQGKNTIYF.

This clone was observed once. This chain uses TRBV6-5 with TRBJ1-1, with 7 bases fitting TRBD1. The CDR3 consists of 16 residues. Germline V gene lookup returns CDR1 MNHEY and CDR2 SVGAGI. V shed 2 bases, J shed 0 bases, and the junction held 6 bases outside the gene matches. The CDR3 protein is CASSYESGTVNTEAFF. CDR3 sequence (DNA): TGTGCCAGCAGTTACGAGTCCGGGACAGTGAACACTGAAGCTTTCTTT.

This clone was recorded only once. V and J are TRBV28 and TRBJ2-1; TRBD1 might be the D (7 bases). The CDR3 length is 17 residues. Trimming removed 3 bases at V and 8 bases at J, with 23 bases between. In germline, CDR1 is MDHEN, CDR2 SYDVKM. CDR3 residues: CASSFAADREDWDEQFF. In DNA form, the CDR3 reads TGTGCCAGCAGTTTCGCCGCCGACAGGGAGGACTGGGATGAGCAGTTCTTC.

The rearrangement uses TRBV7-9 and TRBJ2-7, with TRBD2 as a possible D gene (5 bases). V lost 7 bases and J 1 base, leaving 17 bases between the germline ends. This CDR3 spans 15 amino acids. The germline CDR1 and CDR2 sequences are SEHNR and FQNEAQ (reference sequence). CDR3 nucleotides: TGTGCCAGCACCTTCTCGGAGGATAGGTCCTACGAGCAGTACTTC. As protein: CASTFSEDRSYEQYF. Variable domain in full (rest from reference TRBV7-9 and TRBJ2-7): DTGVSQNPRHKITKRGQNVTFRCDPISEHNRLYWYRQTLGQGPEFLTYFQNEAQLEKSRLLSDRFSAERPKGSFSTLEIQRTEQGDSAMYLCASTFSEDRSYEQYFGPGTRLTVT.

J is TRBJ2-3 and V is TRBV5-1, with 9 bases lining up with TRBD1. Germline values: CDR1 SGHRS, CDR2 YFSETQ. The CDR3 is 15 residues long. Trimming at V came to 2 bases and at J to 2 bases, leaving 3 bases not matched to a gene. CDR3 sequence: CASSFRDRVTDTQYF. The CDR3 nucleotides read TGCGCCAGCAGCTTCCGGGACAGGGTCACAGATACGCAGTATTTT. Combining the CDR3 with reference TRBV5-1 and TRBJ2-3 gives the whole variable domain KAGVTQTPRYLIKTRGQQVTLSCSPISGHRSVSWYQQTPGQGLQFLFEYFSETQRNKGNFPGRFSGRQFSNSRSEMNVSTLELGDSALYLCASSFRDRVTDTQYFGPGTRLTVL.

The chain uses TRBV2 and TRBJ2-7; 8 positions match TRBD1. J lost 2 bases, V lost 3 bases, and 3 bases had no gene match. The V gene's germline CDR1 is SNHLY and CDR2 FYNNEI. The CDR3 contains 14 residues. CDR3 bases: TGTGCCAGCAGTGACGGCAGGGGGCCCTACGAGCAGTACTTC. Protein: CASSDGRGPYEQYF.

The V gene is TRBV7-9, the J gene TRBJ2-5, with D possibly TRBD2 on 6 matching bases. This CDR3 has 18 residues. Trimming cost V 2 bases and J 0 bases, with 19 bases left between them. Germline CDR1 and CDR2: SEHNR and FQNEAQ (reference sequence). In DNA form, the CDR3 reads TGTGCCAGCAGCTTAAGGCCGCGGGACGTTTGGTACCAAGAGACCCAGTACTTC. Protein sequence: CASSLRPRDVWYQETQYF.

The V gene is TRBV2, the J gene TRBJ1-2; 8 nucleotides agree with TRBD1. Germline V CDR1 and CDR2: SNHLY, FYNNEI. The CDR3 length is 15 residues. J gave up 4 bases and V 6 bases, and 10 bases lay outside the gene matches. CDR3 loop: CASRIAGGAFYGYTF. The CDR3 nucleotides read TGTGCCAGCAGGATAGCAGGGGGCGCTTTCTATGGCTACACCTTC.

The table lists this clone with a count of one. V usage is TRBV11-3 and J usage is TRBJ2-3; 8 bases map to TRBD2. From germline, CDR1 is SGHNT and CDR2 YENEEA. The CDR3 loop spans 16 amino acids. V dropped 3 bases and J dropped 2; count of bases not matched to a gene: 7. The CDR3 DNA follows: TGTGCCAGCAGCTTTAGCGGGGTACTACTCACAGATACGCAGTATTTT. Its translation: CASSFSGVLLTDTQYF.

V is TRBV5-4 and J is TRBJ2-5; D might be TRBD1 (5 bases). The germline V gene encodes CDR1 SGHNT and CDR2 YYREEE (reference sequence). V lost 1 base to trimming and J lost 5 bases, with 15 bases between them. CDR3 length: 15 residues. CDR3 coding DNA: TGTGCCAGCAGCTTGACGGCAGGGCCTGGGGAGACCCAGTACTTC. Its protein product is CASSLTAGPGETQYF.

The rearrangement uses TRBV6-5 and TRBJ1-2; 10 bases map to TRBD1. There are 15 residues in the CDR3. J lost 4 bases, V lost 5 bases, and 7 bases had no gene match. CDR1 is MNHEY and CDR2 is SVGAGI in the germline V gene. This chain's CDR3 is CASSPGGTGVYGYTF. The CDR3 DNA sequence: TGTGCCAGCAGTCCCGGGGGGACAGGGGTCTATGGCTACACCTTC.

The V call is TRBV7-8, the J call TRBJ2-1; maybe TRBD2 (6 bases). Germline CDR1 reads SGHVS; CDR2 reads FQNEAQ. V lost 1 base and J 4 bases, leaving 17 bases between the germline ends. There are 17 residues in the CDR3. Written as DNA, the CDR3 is TGTGCCAGCAGCTTAGAGGGACTGACAGCTTTGTACAATGAGCAGTTCTTC. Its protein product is CASSLEGLTALYNEQFF.

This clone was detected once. The CDR3 spells CASSILNSPLHF. CDR3 bases: TGTGCCAGTAGTATACTGAATTCACCCCTCCACTTT. The rearrangement links TRBV19 to TRBJ1-6; D is uncertain. This CDR3 is built from 12 residues. Germline CDR1 reads LNHDA; CDR2 reads SQIVND (reference sequence). Trimming pared 2 bases from V and 7 bases from J, leaving 3 bases between.

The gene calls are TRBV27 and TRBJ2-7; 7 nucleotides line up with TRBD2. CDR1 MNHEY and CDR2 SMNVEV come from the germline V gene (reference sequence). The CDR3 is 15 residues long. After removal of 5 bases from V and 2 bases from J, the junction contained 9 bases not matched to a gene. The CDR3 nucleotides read TGTGCCAGCAGTCCCCTAAGCGGGGCTCCCTACGAGCAGTACTTC. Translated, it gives CASSPLSGAPYEQYF.

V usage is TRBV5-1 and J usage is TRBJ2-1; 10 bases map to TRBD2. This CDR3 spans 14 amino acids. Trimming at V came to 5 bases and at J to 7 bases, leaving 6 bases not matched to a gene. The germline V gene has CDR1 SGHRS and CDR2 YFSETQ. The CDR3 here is CASRSSGGSNEQFF. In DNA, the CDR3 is TGCGCCAGCAGATCTAGCGGGGGATCAAATGAGCAGTTCTTC.

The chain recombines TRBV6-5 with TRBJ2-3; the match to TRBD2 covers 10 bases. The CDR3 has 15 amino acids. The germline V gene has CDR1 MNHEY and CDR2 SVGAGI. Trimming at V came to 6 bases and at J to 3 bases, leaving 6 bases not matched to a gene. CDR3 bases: TGTGCCAGCAGGGTAAGGGGACTAGCGACAGATACGCAGTATTTT. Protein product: CASRVRGLATDTQYF.

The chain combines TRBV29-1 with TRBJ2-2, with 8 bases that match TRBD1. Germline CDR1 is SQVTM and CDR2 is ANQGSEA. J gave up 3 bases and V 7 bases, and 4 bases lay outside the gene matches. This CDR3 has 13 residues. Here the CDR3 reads CSALDRDTGELFF. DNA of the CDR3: TGCAGCGCCTTGGACAGGGACACCGGGGAGCTGTTTTTT.

For the CDR3, the DNA is TGTGCCAGCAGTGAAGCGCTTGGGACAGCACCCTACGAGCAGTACTTC. Translating it yields CASSEALGTAPYEQYF. The chain is built from TRBV2 and TRBJ2-7; 7 nucleotides align to TRBD1. The CDR3 totals 16 residues. With V trimmed by 0 bases and J by 2 bases, 7 bases remained unmatched. Germline loops: CDR1 SNHLY, CDR2 FYNNEI.

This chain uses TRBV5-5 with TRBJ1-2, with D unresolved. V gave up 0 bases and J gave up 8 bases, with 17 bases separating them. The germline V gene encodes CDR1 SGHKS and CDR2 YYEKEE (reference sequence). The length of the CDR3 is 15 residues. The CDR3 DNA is TGTGCCAGCAGCTTGGCCGAGAGGGCCCTGGGAGGCTACACCTTC. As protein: CASSLAERALGGYTF. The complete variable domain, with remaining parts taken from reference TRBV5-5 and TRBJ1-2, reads DAGVTQSPTHLIKTRGQQVTLRCSPISGHKSVSWYQQVLGQGPQFIFQYYEKEERGRGNFPDRFSARQFPNYSSELNVNALLLGDSALYLCASSLAERALGGYTFGSGTRLTVV.